A single TCR beta chain is shown here with its context. TCRdb's copy holds only in-frame clones and misses some; the assay was immunoSEQ multiplex PCR. The table lists 200,000 to 250,000 clones, 90% to 95% of them singletons, with about 0.8% in the top ten. These data originate in a study of blood T cell repertoires in COVID-19. Study in general: Sources were T cells, B-cell-depleted T cells, or PBMCs; the material itself was cDNA or gDNA.

Germline V CDR1 and CDR2: LNHDA, SQIVND (reference sequence). This CDR3 region has 18 residues. With 2 bases clipped from V and 0 bases from J, the junction kept 10 bases outside the gene matches. The clonotype originates from a man between 60 and 75 years old with COVID-19, enrolled during active disease. The specimen sequenced was peripheral blood. The chain joins TRBV19 to TRBJ2-1; 7 bases align to TRBD2. This CDR3 is CASSISPLGLSSYNEQFF. The CDR3 coding sequence is TGTGCCAGTAGTATATCCCCTTTGGGACTAAGCTCCTACAATGAGCAGTTCTTC.